This T cell receptor beta chain was sequenced for a study of CD8+CD57+ T cells in acquired aplastic anemia. Study-level information: Each DNA sample taken from sorted CD4+ and CD8+ cells came to around 2.9 ug on average. CD4+ reads averaged about 11 million in healthy donors.

As for this clonotype: Its antigen is as yet unknown.

General study findings and limits: Controls and patients did not differ significantly in CD8+ Simpson's diversity. Twenty-nine was the count of CD8+ CDR3 sequences that patients shared with controls.

This CDR3 contains 14 residues. Germline CDR1 and CDR2: DFQATT and SNEGSKA (reference sequence). V lost 3 bases and J lost 1, with 12 bases in between. For CDR3 and TCR beta VDJ profiling, genomic DNA was the template used. TCRdb used MiXCR to reprocess the reads, holding one entry per CDR3 protein. The sample yields 150,000 to 200,000 distinct CDR3 sequences, approximately 40% seen once. The chain links TRBV20-1 to TRBJ1-1; D is ambiguous. The specimen sequenced was sorted CD4+, CD8+, or CD8+CD57+ T cells (not recorded which) from PBMCs. This clonotype originated in a human donor in good health. CDR3 in DNA: TGCAGTGCTAGTAGGCTAATGGCGAACACTGAAGCTTTCTTT. It is translated as CSASRLMANTEAFF.